Shown below are 31 T cell receptor beta chains from a single sample sequenced in a study of radiotherapy plus CTLA-4 blockade in lung cancer. TCRdb's table, derived via immunoSEQ multiplex PCR, lists solely in-frame clones and lacks some. The sample gives more than 25,000 clones, over 60% of which show up once; roughly 17% is in the top ten. Sequences were derived from peripheral blood, sampled from a patient treated with radiotherapy plus ipilimumab. The receptors come from a human donor with non-small cell lung cancer that progressed on radiotherapy plus ipilimumab.

The chain couples TRBV7-3 to TRBJ2-1; D may be TRBD2 (5 bases). Germline CDR1 SGHTA, CDR2 FQGTGA. The CDR3 length is 15 residues. Trimming shortened V by 2 bases and J by 5 bases, and 13 bases separated the two germline ends. The chain's CDR3 is CASSLGLPGNNEQFF. CDR3 nucleotide sequence: TGTGCCAGCAGCTTAGGGCTCCCGGGGAACAATGAGCAGTTCTTC.

V is TRBV28 and J is TRBJ2-7; D may be TRBD1 (5 bases). Looked up from germline, CDR1 is MDHEN and CDR2 is SYDVKM. V was cut by 5 bases and J by 5 bases, with 16 bases left in between. The CDR3 extends over 14 amino acids. CDR3 in DNA: TGTGCCAGCAGTCCTCTGGGGCGAACGGACGAGCAGTACTTC. Protein product: CASSPLGRTDEQYF.

Comment on this clone: The same CDR3 also results from other DNA sequences found in this sample. The chain joins TRBV19 to TRBJ2-7; D ambiguous. Trimming cost V 1 base and J 2 bases, with 3 bases left between them. CDR1 is LNHDA and CDR2 is SQIVND in the germline V gene (reference sequence). This CDR3 spans 12 amino acids. The CDR3 protein is CASSIGPYEQYF. The CDR3 nucleotides are TGTGCCAGTAGTATAGGGCCCTACGAGCAGTACTTC.

This clone has only a few counts. V and J are TRBV2 and TRBJ1-2; weak D call: TRBD1 (6 bases). Germline CDR1 is SNHLY and CDR2 is FYNNEI. V shed 0 bases and J shed 4 bases, with 18 bases lying between them. CDR3 length equals 17 residues. The CDR3 loop reads CASSEAGQGPRPYGYTF. The CDR3 region has the DNA TGTGCCAGCAGTGAAGCTGGTCAGGGGCCACGGCCCTATGGCTACACCTTC.

This clone was picked up one time. The CDR3 here is CASSKGGLDRASNQPQHF. The CDR3 region has the DNA TGTGCCAGCAGCAAAGGGGGTCTAGACCGGGCAAGCAATCAGCCCCAGCATTTT. The chain links TRBV21-1 to TRBJ1-5. TRBV21-1 is a recognized pseudogene. The CDR3 sequence is 18 residues long.

The chain links TRBV7-2 to TRBJ2-1, with TRBD2 matching 9 bases. This CDR3 is built from 15 residues. Looked up from germline, CDR1 is SGHTA and CDR2 is FQGNSA. The V and J ends lost 5 bases and 6 bases, in that order; junction bases with no gene match: 8. DNA of the CDR3: TGTGCCAGCAGCCCTCGACTAGCGGTTAGCAATGAGCAGTTCTTC. As protein: CASSPRLAVSNEQFF.

This clone occurred once. The chain has TRBV19 and TRBJ2-5; unclear D gene. The CDR3 runs to 13 residues. Trimming cost V 4 bases and J 2 bases, with 8 bases left between them. The germline gives CDR1 LNHDA, CDR2 SQIVND (reference sequence). Here the CDR3 DNA reads TGTGCCAGTAGTAAGTCTCAACAAGAGACCCAGTACTTC. Translation gives CASSKSQQETQYF.

The J gene is TRBJ2-7, the V gene TRBV28, with 14 bases lining up with TRBD2. The CDR3 length is 16 residues. V was pared by 3 bases and J by 6 bases, with 7 bases of the junction left unmatched. CDR1 and CDR2 (germline): MDHEN, SYDVKM. The CDR3 sequence: CASSFGGGLAGGEQYF. As DNA, the CDR3 is TGTGCCAGCAGTTTCGGCGGAGGACTAGCGGGAGGCGAGCAGTACTTC.

The V call is TRBV9, the J call TRBJ2-1; D may be TRBD2 (7 bases). The CDR3 covers 17 residues. CDR1 is SGDLS and CDR2 is YYNGEE in the germline V gene. Trimming left V 3 bases short and J 5 bases short, with 21 bases between. The CDR3, as DNA: TGTGCCAGCAGCGCGGGCCAGGGGCGGGGGCGTAACAATGAGCAGTTCTTC. Its translation: CASSAGQGRGRNNEQFF.

The rearrangement links TRBV21-1 to TRBJ2-2; the D call of TRBD1 is as the table states it, not checked on the DNA. TRBV21-1 is a recognized pseudogene. The CDR3 loop spans 15 amino acids. The CDR3 region has the DNA TGTGCCAGCAGCTCTGGGGGCCTGCTCACCGGGGAGCTGTTTTTT. Translated, it gives CASSSGGLLTGELFF.

V is TRBV5-1 and J is TRBJ2-7; 10 nucleotides align to TRBD2. The CDR3 is 14 residues long. Per germline, CDR1 SGHRS and CDR2 YFSETQ. Trimming took 0 bases from V and 7 from J; bases not matched to a gene: 4. In nucleotides, the CDR3 is TGCGCCAGCAGCTTGGTAGCGGGAGGAGGAGAGCAGTACTTC. Translated, it gives CASSLVAGGGEQYF.

The V gene is TRBV6-6, the J gene TRBJ1-2, with no clear D. The germline gives CDR1 MNHNY, CDR2 SVGAGI (reference sequence). V was shortened by 0 bases and J by 6 bases, with 11 bases between the two germline ends. CDR3 length equals 14 residues. This CDR3 is CASSYSPSFNGYTF. In DNA, the CDR3 is TGTGCCAGCAGTTACTCACCGTCTTTCAATGGCTACACCTTC.

The V and J genes are TRBV5-1 and TRBJ2-7; no clear D gene. Germline CDR1 reads SGHRS; CDR2 reads YFSETQ. The V end lost 0 bases, the J end lost 3 bases, and 13 bases lay between the germline ends. The CDR3 totals 15 residues. The CDR3 loop reads CASSLDGGSFYEQYF. The CDR3 DNA sequence: TGCGCCAGCAGCTTGGATGGCGGCAGCTTCTACGAGCAGTACTTC.

This chain uses TRBV19 with TRBJ2-1; D is possibly TRBD2 (6 bases). The V end was cut by 4 bases, the J end by 8 bases, with 12 bases between. There are 13 residues in the CDR3. Germline CDR1 is LNHDA and CDR2 is SQIVND (reference sequence). The CDR3 sequence: CASSTGTSYEQFF. CDR3 sequence (DNA): TGTGCCAGTAGTACCGGGACTTCATATGAGCAGTTCTTC.

This sequence joins TRBV9 and TRBJ2-1, with D possibly matching TRBD2 (6 bases). Germline CDR1 reads SGDLS; CDR2 reads YYNGEE. The CDR3 spans 15 residues. The germline V and J ends were trimmed by 0 bases and 4 bases, with 11 bases remaining between them. CDR3: CASSVGRGAYNEQFF. The CDR3 DNA reads TGTGCCAGCAGCGTAGGGAGGGGAGCGTACAATGAGCAGTTCTTC.

The rearrangement links TRBV27 to TRBJ2-7; D is possibly TRBD2 (6 bases). V was pared by 8 bases and J by 7 bases, with 21 bases between. Germline V gives CDR1 MNHEY, CDR2 SMNVEV (reference sequence). This CDR3 has 14 residues. CDR3 region: CASAGGAGLGEQYF. As DNA, the CDR3 is TGTGCCAGCGCAGGAGGGGCAGGGTTGGGGGAGCAGTACTTC.

This clone was found once. The gene calls are TRBV15 and TRBJ1-5, with 8 bases aligning to TRBD1. V was pared by 6 bases and J by 2 bases, with 3 bases of the junction left unmatched. Germline V gene lookup returns CDR1 LNHNV and CDR2 YYDKDF (reference sequence). This CDR3 contains 14 residues. As DNA, the CDR3 is TGTGCCACCAGATTGGACAGGGGCAATCAGCCCCAGCATTTT. Translated: CATRLDRGNQPQHF.

V gene TRBV5-1 combines with J gene TRBJ1-1, with TRBD1 identical over 9 bases. Per the germline V gene, CDR1 is SGHRS and CDR2 is YFSETQ. The CDR3 has 16 residues. J was trimmed by 4 bases and V by 1 base; bases with no gene match: 8. CDR3 in amino acids: CASSLRPDRGGTEAFF. The CDR3 DNA reads as TGCGCCAGCAGCTTGAGACCCGACAGGGGGGGCACTGAAGCTTTCTTT.

The V and J genes are TRBV7-8 and TRBJ2-7; D is unclear. The CDR3 sequence is 13 residues long. The germline CDR1 and CDR2 sequences are SGHVS and FQNEAQ. Trimming left V 1 base short and J 6 bases short, with 10 bases between. This CDR3 is CASSLVGDSEQYF. The CDR3 DNA sequence: TGTGCCAGCAGCTTAGTTGGGGATTCCGAGCAGTACTTC.

The gene calls are TRBV6-1 and TRBJ2-2, with D possibly being TRBD2 (6 bases). The ends were cut back, 6 bases at V and 0 bases at J, with 8 bases in the middle. The germline CDR1 and CDR2 sequences are MNHNS and SASEGT. CDR3 length: 14 amino acids. As DNA, the CDR3 is TGTGCCAGCAGAGCGGGCACGAACACCGGGGAGCTGTTTTTT. Translation gives CASRAGTNTGELFF.

The chain uses TRBV4-3 and TRBJ1-1, with D perhaps TRBD1 (6 bases). V was clipped by 0 bases and J by 11 bases, with 19 bases between them. This CDR3 region has 15 residues. Germline V CDR1 and CDR2: LGHNA, YSLEER. This CDR3 is CASSQEGGRSAGAFF. CDR3 in DNA: TGCGCCAGCAGCCAAGAGGGGGGGCGATCCGCTGGGGCTTTCTTT.

This clone has a handful of counts. The CDR3 loop reads CASSLETGELFF. CDR3 sequence (DNA): TGTGCCAGCAGCTTAGAGACCGGGGAGCTGTTTTTT. The rearrangement joins TRBV7-9 to TRBJ2-2; D gene uncertain. Per germline, CDR1 SEHNR and CDR2 FQNEAQ (reference sequence). Trimming took 1 base from V and 5 from J, leaving 2 bases between them. CDR3 length equals 12 residues.

This chain connects TRBV27 to TRBJ2-7, with D perhaps assigned TRBD1 or TRBD2 (6 bases each). Germline-derived CDR1 and CDR2 are MNHEY and SMNVEV (reference sequence). This CDR3 comprises 15 residues. V was cut by 0 bases and J by 1 base, with 10 bases left in between. CDR3 nucleotide sequence: TGTGCCAGCAGTTTATCAGGGGGGAAATCCTACGAGCAGTACTTC. This codes for CASSLSGGKSYEQYF.

J is TRBJ2-1 and V is TRBV28; D remains ambiguous. V was clipped by 7 bases and J by 1 base, with 17 bases between them. The CDR3 length is 16 residues. The germline CDR1 and CDR2 sequences are MDHEN and SYDVKM. CDR3 residues: CASISSSGGSYNEQFF. The DNA for the CDR3 is TGTGCCAGCATTTCTTCGTCTGGCGGATCCTACAATGAGCAGTTCTTC.

The rearrangement uses TRBV6-5 and TRBJ1-3; 11 positions agree with TRBD1. This CDR3 region has 16 residues. In germline, CDR1 is MNHEY, CDR2 SVGAGI. V was clipped by 0 bases and J by 2 bases; unmatched bases: 0. CDR3 region: CASSYSGQGAGNTIYF. CDR3 sequence (DNA): TGTGCCAGCAGTTACTCGGGACAGGGGGCTGGAAACACCATATATTTT.

The chain joins TRBV6-5 to TRBJ2-5; 9 positions match TRBD1. V lost 1 base to trimming and J lost 4 bases; unmatched junction nucleotides: 1. Germline V CDR1 and CDR2: MNHEY, SVGAGI. This CDR3 has 14 amino acids. Here the CDR3 reads CASSYWDRAETQYF. The CDR3 DNA is TGTGCCAGCAGTTACTGGGACAGGGCAGAGACCCAGTACTTC.

The chain employs TRBV5-1 and TRBJ1-5; no definite D call. Trimming removed 4 bases from V and 4 bases from J, with 9 bases in between. The length of the CDR3 is 13 residues. The germline gives CDR1 SGHRS, CDR2 YFSETQ. CDR3 nucleotides: TGCGCCAGCAGCCTGGACCCAAATCAGCCCCAGCATTTT. Its translation is CASSLDPNQPQHF. The complete variable domain, with remaining parts taken from reference TRBV5-1 and TRBJ1-5, reads KAGVTQTPRYLIKTRGQQVTLSCSPISGHRSVSWYQQTPGQGLQFLFEYFSETQRNKGNFPGRFSGRQFSNSRSEMNVSTLELGDSALYLCASSLDPNQPQHFGDGTRLSIL.

The genes are TRBV4-1 and TRBJ1-6; 11 nucleotides agree with TRBD1. The V gene end was trimmed by 5 bases and the J gene end by 10 bases; junction bases not matched to a gene: 4. CDR3 length: 14 amino acids. Germline V gene lookup returns CDR1 MGHRA and CDR2 YSYEKL. As DNA, the CDR3 is TGCGCCAGCAGCGAAGGGACAGGGGGATCACCCCTCCACTTT. As protein: CASSEGTGGSPLHF.

This clone was recorded only once. The chain uses TRBV19 and TRBJ2-1; the match to TRBD2 covers 11 bases. CDR1 is LNHDA, CDR2 SQIVND, per germline (reference sequence). The CDR3 is made up of 16 amino acids. V lost 5 bases and J lost 11; bases outside the gene matches: 14. The DNA of the CDR3 is TGTGCCAGTAGTGCACTGACTAGCGGGATAAGTGTTAAGCAGTTCTTC. This gives the protein CASSALTSGISVKQFF.

This clone was observed a few times. The rearrangement joins TRBV7-6 to TRBJ2-1; D could derive from TRBD1 or TRBD2 (5 bases each). Trimming took 0 bases from V and 4 from J, leaving 7 bases between them. The CDR3 is 14 amino acids. Germline V gene data show CDR1 as SGHVS and CDR2 as FNYEAQ. CDR3 in DNA: TGTGCCAGCAGCTTAGCGGGGGTGTACAATGAGCAGTTCTTC. It yields the protein CASSLAGVYNEQFF.

This chain joins TRBV11-3 and TRBJ2-1; TRBD2 matches at 7 bases. Germline CDR1 reads SGHNT; CDR2 reads YENEEA. The CDR3 extends over 13 amino acids. V lost 5 bases and J lost 7; bases outside the gene matches: 5. In DNA, the CDR3 is TGTGCCAGCAGCCACTCTAGCGGAAATGAGCAGTTCTTC. Amino acids: CASSHSSGNEQFF.